The rows below give T cell receptor beta chains drawn from one sample of a study of cytomegalovirus exposure and HLA in healthy donors. Here immunoSEQ multiplex PCR was the method, and the copy in TCRdb shows in-frame clones only, minus some. Among more than 110,000 clones listed, 65% to 85% were seen once. Sequencing was carried out using PBMCs. The receptors were sampled from a man aged 50 to 59 in good health and CMV-seronegative. CDR3s include the opening cysteine and the closing phenylalanine or tryptophan.

V	CDR3
TRBV2	CASSRFTGTYNEQFF
TRBV19	CASSILEAAYGYTF
TRBV2	CASTSEGLATDTQYF
TRBV5-1	CASSRSWDRYNEQFF
TRBV5-6	CASSLVAGAYEQYF
TRBV9	CASSLGQDNTGELFF
TRBV5-1	CASSGELDSYNEQFF
TRBV28	CASSFRETQYF
TRBV2	CASSSLAGNQPQHF
TRBV7-6	CASSPPDSSYEQYF